These 19 T cell receptor beta chains share one sample of origin, sequenced in a study of blood T cells in healthy people across ages. Primed by a sample-barcoded 5' primer and a J-beta primer mix, a second PCR proceeded for 7 to 11 cycles. TCRdb recomputed calls from the 5' RACE reads with MiXCR, one row per CDR3 protein. The table includes 700,000 to 900,000 distinct CDR3 sequences, roughly 25% detected once. These data were also filed under a second study, of T cells of mothers and their children.

Sequenced sample: blood. These receptors all stem from a boy younger than 18 in good health.

This clonotype was counted a few times. The chain recombines TRBV15 with TRBJ2-7; maybe TRBD2 (6 bases). Trimming cost V 2 bases and J 5 bases, with 16 bases left between them. The germline V gene encodes CDR1 LNHNV and CDR2 YYDKDF (reference sequence). There are 15 residues in the CDR3. In nucleotides, the CDR3 is TGTGCCACCAGCAGATGGTCACCCGGGAGCCACGAGCAGTACTTC. This sequence encodes CATSRWSPGSHEQYF.

V and J are TRBV24-1 and TRBJ2-1; D gene uncertain. V was clipped by 4 bases and J by 3 bases, with 9 bases between them. The CDR3 is made up of 14 amino acids. Germline CDR1 is KGHDR and CDR2 is SFDVKD. CDR3 nucleotides: TGTGCCACCAGTGAAAATGCCAGCTACAATGAGCAGTTCTTC. It is translated as CATSENASYNEQFF.

The chain uses TRBV11-1 and TRBJ1-1, with 7 bases aligning to TRBD1. There are 14 residues in the CDR3. Germline-derived CDR1 and CDR2 are SGHAT and FQDESV (reference sequence). With 5 bases clipped from V and 1 base from J, the junction kept 4 bases outside the gene matches. CDR3 in DNA: TGTGCCAGCAGCATTGACAGGGCGAACACTGAAGCTTTCTTT. Translation: CASSIDRANTEAFF.

This clonotype was seen a handful of times. The J gene is TRBJ1-1, the V gene TRBV20-1, with no clear D. V lost 0 bases and J 2 bases, leaving 10 bases between the germline ends. In germline, CDR1 is DFQATT, CDR2 SNEGSKA (reference sequence). CDR3 length: 14 amino acids. CDR3 amino acids: CSARDGLPNTEAFF. CDR3 in DNA: TGCAGTGCTAGAGATGGACTGCCTAACACTGAAGCTTTCTTT.

This clonotype occurred a few times. The chain has TRBV12-3 or TRBV12-4 and TRBJ2-5; TRBD1 is a possible D gene (8 bases). The J call may be incorrect, as the DNA end agrees better with TRBJ2-1. CDR3 length equals 14 residues. This CDR3 reads CASSPQQGGSEQFF. The CDR3 DNA sequence: TGTGCCAGCAGTCCGCAACAGGGGGGGAGTGAGCAGTTCTTC.

This clonotype turned up a few times. The rearrangement uses TRBV20-1 and TRBJ2-1; 8 bases are shared with TRBD2. The CDR3 has 17 amino acids. Germline CDR1 DFQATT, CDR2 SNEGSKA (reference sequence). V gave up 3 bases and J gave up 5 bases; unmatched junction bases: 15. The CDR3 region has the DNA TGCAGTGCTAGGGGAGGGGAATCGGGGGGGTTCAACAATGAGCAGTTCTTC. Its translation is CSARGGESGGFNNEQFF.

The chain combines TRBV11-2 with TRBJ2-5; 7 bases fit TRBD2. V shed 5 bases and J 0 bases; nucleotides not matched to a gene: 9. CDR1 is SGHAT, CDR2 FQNNGV, per germline. The CDR3 runs to 16 residues. The CDR3 reads CASSKLTGGYQETQYF. In nucleotides, the CDR3 is TGTGCCAGCAGCAAGCTTACCGGGGGGTACCAAGAGACCCAGTACTTC.

This clonotype has just a few counts. This chain links TRBV7-2 with TRBJ2-5; D might be TRBD2 (6 bases). The ends were cut back, 6 bases at V and 4 bases at J, with 15 bases in the middle. Germline assignment: CDR1 SGHTA and CDR2 FQGNSA. The CDR3 covers 14 residues. The CDR3 protein is CASSGEEGIETQYF. For the CDR3, the DNA is TGTGCCAGCAGTGGGGAGGAGGGGATAGAGACCCAGTACTTC.

This clonotype was seen more than once but under ten times. This sequence joins TRBV12-3 or TRBV12-4 and TRBJ2-7; D is possibly TRBD1 or TRBD2 (5 bases each). V lost 4 bases and J lost 0, with 10 bases in between. The CDR3 sequence is 14 residues long. CDR3 nucleotide sequence: TGTGCCAGCAGTTCGTGGGGGAGCTCCTACGAGCAGTACTTC. Its protein is CASSSWGSSYEQYF.

This clonotype occurred a few times. The chain combines TRBV11-2 with TRBJ2-7, with a weak D call TRBD2 (6 bases). This CDR3 has 14 amino acids. The V end was cut by 3 bases, the J end by 6 bases, with 15 bases between. CDR1 SGHAT and CDR2 FQNNGV come from the germline V gene. The CDR3: CASSLGGTLGEQYF. In DNA form, the CDR3 reads TGTGCCAGCAGCTTGGGCGGGACTCTGGGCGAGCAGTACTTC.

V usage is TRBV5-5 and J usage is TRBJ2-7; the D call may be TRBD1 or TRBD2 (5 bases each). V was pared by 0 bases and J by 2 bases, with 12 bases between. The CDR3 is made up of 15 amino acids. CDR1 and CDR2 (germline): SGHKS, YYEKEE (reference sequence). The CDR3 region has the DNA TGTGCCAGCAGCTTGGCCGGGACGGCGCCCTACGAGCAGTACTTC. Its translation: CASSLAGTAPYEQYF.

In its sample, this clonotype was seen a few times. The chain is built from TRBV12-3 or TRBV12-4 and TRBJ2-2; TRBD2 matches 15 bases. V trimming: 6 bases; J trimming: 3 bases; junction bases outside the gene matches: 8. The CDR3 totals 18 residues. CDR3 in amino acids: CASSPGLAGGSYTGELFF. CDR3 bases: TGTGCCAGCAGCCCGGGACTAGCGGGGGGATCGTACACCGGGGAGCTGTTTTTT.

The chain is built from TRBV20-1 and TRBJ2-3; no clear D gene. V was pared by 0 bases and J by 4 bases, with 2 bases between. Looked up from germline, CDR1 is DFQATT and CDR2 is SNEGSKA (reference sequence). CDR3 size: 11 residues. CDR3 DNA sequence: TGCAGTGCTAGAGATGCAGATACGCAGTATTTT. This sequence encodes CSARDADTQYF.

This clonotype occurred a few times. The chain joins TRBV29-1 to TRBJ2-5, with D perhaps being TRBD1 or TRBD2 (5 bases each). CDR3 length: 15 amino acids. V lost 2 bases and J lost 11, with 24 bases in between. Per germline, CDR1 SQVTM and CDR2 ANQGSEA. This CDR3 is CSVEMGQSPRGEQYF. The CDR3 coding sequence is TGCAGCGTTGAAATGGGCCAGTCCCCGAGGGGTGAGCAGTACTTC.

This clonotype has a handful of counts. The genes are TRBV28 and TRBJ2-5, with 8 nucleotides matching TRBD2. Germline assignment: CDR1 MDHEN and CDR2 SYDVKM. V shed 6 bases and J 4 bases; nucleotides not matched to a gene: 10. The CDR3 is made up of 15 amino acids. CDR3 nucleotide sequence: TGTGCCAGCAGCTATGCGGTAGCGGGGCGAGAGACCCAGTACTTC. Encoded protein: CASSYAVAGRETQYF. Using reference TRBV28 and TRBJ2-5 for the parts outside the CDR3, the full variable domain is DVKVTQSSRYLVKRTGEKVFLECVQDMDHENMFWYRQDPGLGLRLIYFSYDVKMKEKGDIPEGYSVSREKKERFSLILESASTNQTSMYLCASSYAVAGRETQYFGPGTRLLVL.

This chain connects TRBV7-9 to TRBJ1-4, with TRBD1 identical over 9 bases. Germline lookup yields CDR1 SEHNR and CDR2 FQNEAQ (reference sequence). The CDR3 runs to 16 residues. Trimming removed 5 bases from V and 3 bases from J; junction bases left unmatched: 7. Here the CDR3 reads CASSPAGQGPNEKLFF. In DNA form, the CDR3 reads TGTGCCAGCAGCCCAGCCGGACAGGGGCCTAATGAAAAACTGTTTTTT. The full variable domain, rest sourced from reference TRBV7-9 and TRBJ1-4, is DTGVSQNPRHKITKRGQNVTFRCDPISEHNRLYWYRQTLGQGPEFLTYFQNEAQLEKSRLLSDRFSAERPKGSFSTLEIQRTEQGDSAMYLCASSPAGQGPNEKLFFGSGTQLSVL.

This clonotype was counted a few times. The chain recombines TRBV28 with TRBJ2-5; perhaps D is TRBD1 or TRBD2 (6 bases each). The DNA end is a closer match to TRBJ2-7, so the J assignment may be wrong. The CDR3 runs 12 residues. CDR1 and CDR2 (germline): MDHEN, SYDVKM. The DNA of the CDR3 is TGTGCCAGCAAGGGGGGCAAGTACGAGCAGTACTTC. It specifies CASKGGKYEQYF.

This chain joins TRBV5-1 and TRBJ2-7; unclear D gene. V was shortened by 3 bases and J by 3 bases, with 10 bases between the two germline ends. The CDR3 loop spans 13 amino acids. CDR1 SGHRS and CDR2 YFSETQ come from the germline V gene. Here the CDR3 reads CASSSLSHYEQYF. CDR3 nucleotides: TGCGCCAGCAGCTCCCTCAGCCACTACGAGCAGTACTTC.

This clonotype has just a few counts. This sequence joins TRBV12-3 or TRBV12-4 and TRBJ2-1, with TRBD2 matching 13 bases. The V and J ends lost 5 bases and 8 bases, in that order; junction bases with no gene match: 3. The CDR3 spans 14 residues. The CDR3 here is CASSRGLAGDEQFF. The CDR3 DNA sequence: TGTGCCAGCAGTCGCGGACTAGCGGGGGATGAGCAGTTCTTC.